Given below is one TCR beta chain in context. Surgery cases with the highest brain T cell transcript signatures were chosen for sequencing. The record originates from a study of brain T cells in children with intractable seizures. TCRdb's copy holds only in-frame clones and misses some; the assay was immunoSEQ multiplex PCR. The data contain around 70,000 clones, about 92% of them singletons. CDR1 MDHEN and CDR2 SYDVKM come from the germline V gene. V was trimmed by 1 base and J by 2 bases, leaving 9 bases between them. The CDR3 is 14 amino acids. The sequence was collected from a boy under three years old with tuberous sclerosis and intractable seizures. The J gene is TRBJ2-7, the V gene TRBV28; D is uncertain. The sample here was peripheral blood, taken at surgery. The CDR3 protein is CASSLYNRAYEQYF. In DNA, the CDR3 is TGTGCCAGCAGTTTATATAACCGGGCCTACGAGCAGTACTTC.